These 22 T cell receptor beta chains were all obtained from the same sample, sequenced in a study of blood T cell repertoires in COVID-19. Sequencing used immunoSEQ multiplex PCR; TCRdb keeps in-frame clones, though not all of them. This sample has 220,000 or so clones, with 86% found just once. The specimen sequenced was PBMCs or T cells enriched from blood (not recorded which). The source of these receptors is a woman in her 50s who had recovered from COVID-19.

This chain joins TRBV30 and TRBJ1-1; perhaps TRBD1 as D (5 bases). CDR1 and CDR2 (germline): GTSNPN, SVGIG (reference sequence). V was shortened by 2 bases and J by 3 bases, with 16 bases between the two germline ends. This CDR3 spans 15 amino acids. The CDR3 DNA follows: TGTGCCTGGAGTTCCCGCTCGCGGGGGTACACTGAAGCTTTCTTT. It codes for CAWSSRSRGYTEAFF.

The J gene is TRBJ2-7, the V gene TRBV6-5; a weak D match, TRBD1 (5 bases). This CDR3 spans 14 amino acids. CDR1 is MNHEY, CDR2 SVGAGI, per germline. Trimming stripped 6 bases from V and 0 bases from J, with 12 bases between. The CDR3 here is CASRADRSSYEQYF. The CDR3 DNA sequence: TGTGCCAGCAGAGCCGACAGAAGCTCCTACGAGCAGTACTTC.

The rearrangement uses TRBV28 and TRBJ1-5; 12 nucleotides match TRBD1. This CDR3 has 16 residues. Per germline, CDR1 MDHEN and CDR2 SYDVKM. J lost 6 bases, V lost 0 bases, and 3 bases had no gene match. The CDR3 nucleotides are TGTGCCAGCAGTTTATGGGGGACAGGGGGCAGTCAGCCCCAGCATTTT. Protein: CASSLWGTGGSQPQHF.

The rearrangement uses TRBV7-9 and TRBJ1-3, with D unclear. The V end was cut by 4 bases, the J end by 1 base, with 8 bases between. Germline CDR1 SEHNR, CDR2 FQNEAQ (reference sequence). The CDR3 loop spans 14 amino acids. The CDR3 reads CASSSEGSGNTIYF. The CDR3 DNA reads as TGTGCCAGCAGCTCCGAGGGATCTGGAAACACCATATATTTT.

This clone was observed a single time. CDR3 sequence (DNA): TGTGCCAGCTCAGGGCAGAAGAATGAAAAACTGTTTTTT. Encoded protein: CASSGQKNEKLFF. V and J are TRBV18 and TRBJ1-4; no clear D gene. CDR1 KGHSH and CDR2 LQKENI come from the germline V gene. Trimming removed 5 bases at V and 5 bases at J, with 9 bases between. CDR3 length equals 13 residues.

This chain joins TRBV5-1 and TRBJ1-1; 8 nucleotides align to TRBD1. This CDR3 contains 14 residues. Trimming cost V 1 base and J 6 bases; bases outside gene matches: 5. Germline CDR1 and CDR2: SGHRS and YFSETQ. CDR3 DNA: TGCGCCAGCAGCTTGCGCCAGGGGGCTTCTGAAGCTTTCTTT. Translating it yields CASSLRQGASEAFF.

This rearrangement joins TRBV5-1 to TRBJ1-3; maybe TRBD1 (5 bases). CDR1 SGHRS and CDR2 YFSETQ come from the germline V gene. This CDR3 has 15 amino acids. The V and J ends lost 4 bases and 4 bases respectively, with 15 bases between them. CDR3 sequence reads: CASSPQEGSGNTIYF. In DNA, the CDR3 is TGCGCCAGCAGCCCACAGGAGGGTTCCGGAAACACCATATATTTT.

This sequence joins TRBV5-6 and TRBJ2-3, with 8 bases matching TRBD2. Germline CDR1 is SGHDT and CDR2 is YYEEEE. The CDR3 totals 14 residues. Trimming at V came to 5 bases and at J to 2 bases, leaving 4 bases not matched to a gene. CDR3 DNA: TGTGCCAGCAGAGTAGCGGGGTTCACAGATACGCAGTATTTT. This gives the protein CASRVAGFTDTQYF.

This chain links TRBV18 with TRBJ1-4; D might be TRBD1 (5 bases). Germline assignment: CDR1 KGHSH and CDR2 LQKENI. Trimming removed 3 bases at V and 0 bases at J, with 8 bases between. The CDR3 has 15 amino acids. CDR3 DNA sequence: TGTGCCAGCTCACCCCGACAGCCAACTAATGAAAAACTGTTTTTT. It encodes CASSPRQPTNEKLFF.

This clone was detected a few times. The gene calls are TRBV6-5 and TRBJ1-2; D perhaps matches TRBD1 (5 bases). Trimming took 5 bases from V and 8 from J, leaving 18 bases between them. CDR3 length: 14 residues. From germline, CDR1 is MNHEY and CDR2 SVGAGI. CDR3 sequence (DNA): TGTGCCAGCAGTCCCGGAGGGACGAGGGAGGGCTACACCTTC. This gives the protein CASSPGGTREGYTF.

CDR3 in amino acids: CASSQSRLQANTEAFF. In DNA form, the CDR3 reads TGTGCCAGCTCCCAGAGCCGCTTGCAGGCGAACACTGAAGCTTTCTTT. This sequence joins TRBV18 and TRBJ1-1; D is undetermined. CDR3 length equals 16 residues. Trimming took off 6 bases at V and 1 base at J, with 18 bases between the two ends. Germline V gene lookup returns CDR1 KGHSH and CDR2 LQKENI. Together with reference TRBV18 and TRBJ1-1, the CDR3 gives the full variable domain: NAGVMQNPRHLVRRRGQEARLRCSPMKGHSHVYWYRQLPEEGLKFMVYLQKENIIDESGMPKERFSAEFPKEGPSILRIQQVVRGDSAAYFCASSQSRLQANTEAFFGQGTRLTVV.

The chain carries TRBV6-2 or TRBV6-3 and TRBJ2-1; 12 bases match TRBD2. The germline V gene encodes CDR1 MNHEY and CDR2 SVGEGT. With 2 bases clipped from V and 7 bases from J, the junction kept 6 bases outside the gene matches. This CDR3 comprises 16 residues. The chain's CDR3 is CASSYLAGGLSNEQFF. The CDR3 DNA sequence: TGTGCCAGCAGTTACCTAGCGGGGGGGCTGTCGAATGAGCAGTTCTTC.

The chain recombines TRBV5-1 with TRBJ2-7; D may be TRBD2 (5 bases). Trimming cost V 2 bases and J 0 bases, with 12 bases left between them. The CDR3 is made up of 15 amino acids. Germline V gene lookup returns CDR1 SGHRS and CDR2 YFSETQ. The CDR3 sequence is CASSFLVGGSYEQYF. The DNA of the CDR3 is TGCGCCAGCAGCTTTTTGGTTGGAGGCTCCTACGAGCAGTACTTC. The variable domain in full, completed from reference TRBV5-1 and TRBJ2-7, reads KAGVTQTPRYLIKTRGQQVTLSCSPISGHRSVSWYQQTPGQGLQFLFEYFSETQRNKGNFPGRFSGRQFSNSRSEMNVSTLELGDSALYLCASSFLVGGSYEQYFGPGTRLTVT.

A few counts support this clone. The chain is built from TRBV6-5 and TRBJ1-6, with D perhaps matching TRBD1 (5 bases). V was pared by 0 bases and J by 7 bases, with 10 bases between. The CDR3 extends over 15 amino acids. CDR1 is MNHEY, CDR2 SVGAGI, per germline. Written as DNA, the CDR3 is TGTGCCAGCAGTTACTCGGAGGGACTAAATTCACCCCTCCACTTT. This translates into CASSYSEGLNSPLHF.

This rearrangement joins TRBV4-3 to TRBJ1-4; 12 nucleotides align to TRBD1. Trimming cost V 2 bases and J 4 bases; bases outside gene matches: 8. The CDR3 contains 18 residues. Germline V lookup: CDR1 LGHNA, CDR2 YSLEER. The CDR3 region has the DNA TGCGCCAGCAGCCAATACCGGGACAGGGGGCGTTTTAATGAAAAACTGTTTTTT. Translation: CASSQYRDRGRFNEKLFF.

This chain links TRBV6-4 with TRBJ2-1, with TRBD2 matching 8 bases. J lost 4 bases, V lost 5 bases, and 13 bases had no gene match. The CDR3 runs 17 residues. From germline, CDR1 is MRHNA and CDR2 SNTAGT. The CDR3 loop is CASSPPRRLAKYNEQFF. The CDR3 region has the DNA TGTGCCAGCAGTCCCCCACGAAGACTAGCGAAGTACAATGAGCAGTTCTTC.

CDR3: CASSPAGSSSGRWAKNIQYF. CDR3 DNA sequence: TGTGCCAGCAGCCCCGCCGGGAGTAGTAGCGGGAGGTGGGCCAAAAACATTCAGTACTTC. This chain joins TRBV7-8 and TRBJ2-4; 10 bases fit TRBD2. Germline trimming cut 5 bases from V and 1 base from J; bases unmatched to any gene: 17. The CDR3 spans 20 residues. Germline CDR1 reads SGHVS; CDR2 reads FQNEAQ.

This chain connects TRBV4-1 to TRBJ2-3, with 9 bases that match TRBD2. From germline, CDR1 is MGHRA and CDR2 YSYEKL. The CDR3 has 15 residues. Unmatched junction bases numbered 2, after V lost 4 bases and J lost 0 bases. CDR3 loop: CASSRLAGSTDTQYF. The CDR3, as DNA: TGCGCCAGCAGCCGGCTAGCGGGGAGCACAGATACGCAGTATTTT.

This clone was picked up a small number of times. The chain has TRBV11-3 and TRBJ1-4; D uncertain. Looked up from germline, CDR1 is SGHNT and CDR2 is YENEEA. V gave up 5 bases and J gave up 8 bases, with 15 bases separating them. This CDR3 comprises 14 residues. The CDR3 region is CASSPRALGEKLFF. In DNA form, the CDR3 reads TGTGCCAGCAGCCCGCGGGCATTGGGGGAAAAACTGTTTTTT.

The genes are TRBV29-1 and TRBJ2-1, with 7 nucleotides matching TRBD1. Germline trimming cut 6 bases from V and 0 bases from J; bases unmatched to any gene: 8. CDR3 length: 15 amino acids. The germline V gene has CDR1 SQVTM and CDR2 ANQGSEA. The CDR3: CSVTDRAHSYNEQFF. The CDR3 DNA sequence: TGCAGCGTCACCGACAGGGCTCACTCCTACAATGAGCAGTTCTTC.

The chain combines TRBV11-2 with TRBJ2-1; 8 positions agree with TRBD2. Germline CDR1 and CDR2: SGHAT and FQNNGV. The CDR3 is made up of 13 amino acids. V lost 7 bases to trimming and J lost 12 bases; unmatched junction nucleotides: 11. The CDR3 DNA is TGTGCCAGCACCAACGGGGGGGTTGGAGGGCAGTTCTTC. Protein sequence: CASTNGGVGGQFF. The variable domain in full, completed from reference TRBV11-2 and TRBJ2-1, reads EAGVAQSPRYKIIEKRQSVAFWCNPISGHATLYWYQQILGQGPKLLIQFQNNGVVDDSQLPKDRFSAERLKGVDSTLKIQPAKLEDSAVYLCASTNGGVGGQFFGPGTRLTVL.

The chain uses TRBV6-1 and TRBJ1-5, with a weak D call TRBD1 (6 bases). V gave up 2 bases and J gave up 2 bases, with 13 bases separating them. CDR3 length: 16 amino acids. Germline V gene lookup returns CDR1 MNHNS and CDR2 SASEGT. DNA of the CDR3: TGTGCCAGCAGTGAACCTACAGGGATGGGCAATCAGCCCCAGCATTTT. This encodes CASSEPTGMGNQPQHF.